The T cell receptor (beta chain) under discussion was sequenced for a study of Ad26.COV2.S vaccination and SARS-CoV-2 variants (dated by TCRdb to the early 2020s). General notes on the study: The specificity and breadth of SARS-CoV-2-reactive T cell receptors after Ad26.COV2.S vaccination were assessed by TCRbeta repertoire sequencing. The TCR-sequenced set comprised approximately 32 samples: some 19 Ad26.COV2.S vaccine recipients, 5 placebo recipients and 8 SARS-CoV-2 convalescent individuals.

The immunoSEQ Assay was used to sequence TCRbeta CDR3 regions. After extraction, genomic DNA underwent amplification by bias-controlled multiplex PCR, followed by high-throughput sequencing. From the authors' description of their analysis: To quantify the absolute abundance of every unique TCRbeta CDR3 region, sequences were collapsed and filtered. T cell fraction was estimated by normalizing TCRbeta template counts to usable DNA, which was measured by amplifying reference genes present in all nucleated cells. Repertoire TCRs were annotated as SARS-CoV-2-specific when V gene, CDR3 amino acid sequence and J gene were exactly matched to a known reactive TCR set. MIRA supplied the reference SARS-CoV-2 TCR set, which was filtered for enrichment in COVID-19-positive ImmuneCODE repertoires so that public or cross-reactive TCRs were removed. Based on the MIRA antigens, annotated TCRs were further analysed at the level of specific ORF or position within ORF. Depth was the summed frequency of annotated unique rearrangements, while breadth was defined as annotated unique rearrangements over total unique productive rearrangements. Group comparisons of TCR breadth used two-sided Wilcoxon rank-sum tests. Entries here come from immuneACCESS through TCRdb and include only in-frame sequences with V and J called. Some clones fail to appear in such tables; in the studies checked, an unresolved V gene covers under half of the shortfall, and the cause of the remainder is unknown. The V and J calls and clone size come from that table; D and trimming were worked out from the DNA. Recorded for this sample are some 190,000 clones; roughly 89% of them occurred a single time. The ten largest clones add up to 4.5% to 7.5% of the sample.

The study at large found these results: The authors noted that total T cell responses may have been underestimated by the TCR breadth and depth analyses. Non-spike TCR breadth was comparable between vaccine and placebo recipients, consistent with the vaccine containing only spike. After vaccination, spike-specific CD8+ and CD4+ T cell responses were reported to show substantial breadth. Compared with placebo recipients, Ad26.COV2.S recipients showed higher spike-specific TCR breadth (P = 0.0014).

The CDR3, from cysteine to phenylalanine, totals 17 residues. Only the CDR3 DNA stays, 51 bases, in frame from base 1. CDR1 and CDR2 are drawn from the germline V gene: SGHNT, YENEEA. A distance of 16 bases separates the germline ends of V and J, which lose 4 bases and 0 bases respectively. Per the publication, the time point label means: individuals recovered from natural SARS-CoV-2 infection. Remarks on this clone: Its antigen remains undetermined. The sample holds no much larger clone one base away, and base qualities are not on file.

This chain joins TRBV11-3 to TRBJ2-4, and the D gene may be TRBD1, 6 bases matching. This specimen consisted of peripheral blood, obtained after recovery from COVID-19. The TCR was taken from a human donor who had recovered from COVID-19. The sequence in DNA is TGTGCCAGCAGCTCAATCCGGGACACTCTAGCCAAAAACATTCAGTACTTC. Translation gives CASSSIRDTLAKNIQYF.